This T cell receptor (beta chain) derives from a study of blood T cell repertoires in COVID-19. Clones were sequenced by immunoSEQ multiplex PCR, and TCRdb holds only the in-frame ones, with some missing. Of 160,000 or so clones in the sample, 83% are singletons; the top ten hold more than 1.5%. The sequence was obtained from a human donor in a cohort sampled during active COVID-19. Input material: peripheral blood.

CDR3 region: CASSPPPSGTEAFF. The CDR3 region has the DNA TGTGCCAGCTCACCACCCCCGAGCGGGACTGAAGCTTTCTTT. The chain uses TRBV18 and TRBJ1-1; D remains ambiguous. CDR3 size: 14 residues. Trimming pared 0 bases from V and 5 bases from J, leaving 10 bases between. Germline V gene data show CDR1 as KGHSH and CDR2 as LQKENI.